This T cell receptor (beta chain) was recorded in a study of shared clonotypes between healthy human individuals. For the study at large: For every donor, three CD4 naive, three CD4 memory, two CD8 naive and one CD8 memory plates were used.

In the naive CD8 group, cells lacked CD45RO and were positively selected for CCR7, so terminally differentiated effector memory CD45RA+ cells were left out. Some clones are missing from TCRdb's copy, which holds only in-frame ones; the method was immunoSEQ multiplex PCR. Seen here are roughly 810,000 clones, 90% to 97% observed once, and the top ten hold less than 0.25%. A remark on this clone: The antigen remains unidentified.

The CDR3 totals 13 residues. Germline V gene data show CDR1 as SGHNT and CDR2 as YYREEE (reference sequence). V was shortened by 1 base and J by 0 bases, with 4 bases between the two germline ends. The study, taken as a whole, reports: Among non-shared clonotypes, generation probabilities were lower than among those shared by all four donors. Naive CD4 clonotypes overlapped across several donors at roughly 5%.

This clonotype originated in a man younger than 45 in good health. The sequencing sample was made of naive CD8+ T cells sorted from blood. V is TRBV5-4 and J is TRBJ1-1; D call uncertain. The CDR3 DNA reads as TGTGCCAGCAGCTTGTTCCTGAACACTGAAGCTTTCTTT. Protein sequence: CASSLFLNTEAFF.